The T cell receptor (beta chain) under discussion was sequenced for a study of CD8 T cells in ankylosing spondylitis. The study's findings and limits: Disease-linked clones reportedly showed significant enrichment in matched ankylosing spondylitis synovial fluid. A motif in TCR beta, a set of under ten highly homologous variants, appeared characteristic of ankylosing spondylitis blood.

This clonotype was picked up a small number of times. Its antigen is still unknown. TCRdb redid the calling of the 5' RACE reads with MiXCR, one entry per CDR3 protein. Seen here are 220,000 or so distinct CDR3 sequences, approximately 16% observed once, and the top ten hold about two fifths. V lost 9 bases to trimming and J lost 6 bases, with 21 bases between them. This CDR3 region has 14 residues. Germline CDR1 is SNHLY and CDR2 is FYNNEI. V and J are TRBV2 and TRBJ2-7; D is ambiguous. The sample was blood, either unsorted or a sorted T cell fraction (not recorded which). The sequence was collected from a male donor with ankylosing spondylitis. The CDR3 loop is CARSSETNWLEQYF. CDR3 in DNA: TGTGCCAGGAGTTCAGAGACCAATTGGCTCGAGCAGTACTTC.